This TCR beta chain is drawn from a study of shared clonotypes between healthy human individuals. Regarding the study as a whole: A reduction in generation probabilities was seen for non-shared clonotypes relative to those shared by all four donors.

The count of this clone is one. Its antigen is unidentified. This CDR3 has 14 residues. With 0 bases removed from V and 7 bases from J, the gap between germline ends came to 11 bases. The germline gives CDR1 SGHRS, CDR2 YFSETQ. Healthy HIV-negative adults with no recent acute infections or vaccinations were recruited as donors. CD45RA+ naive and CD45RA-negative memory subsets were separated from CD4+ cells. Some 30,000 T cell genomes (approximately 0.2 ug DNA) went into each sorted-subset replicate. Assay: immunoSEQ multiplex PCR; the TCRdb copy retains only in-frame clones and omits some. Among over a million clones listed, approximately 72% were seen once.

Sequencing was done on a sample of memory CD4+ T cells sorted from blood. The subset here: CD45RA-negative fraction. The chain has TRBV5-1 and TRBJ2-1, with a tentative D call TRBD2 (6 bases). The clonotype originates from a man between 18 and 29 years old in good health. The chain's CDR3 is CASSLAGVSNEQFF. The DNA for the CDR3 is TGCGCCAGCAGCTTGGCGGGAGTATCGAATGAGCAGTTCTTC. The full variable domain, completed using reference TRBV5-1 and TRBJ2-1, is KAGVTQTPRYLIKTRGQQVTLSCSPISGHRSVSWYQQTPGQGLQFLFEYFSETQRNKGNFPGRFSGRQFSNSRSEMNVSTLELGDSALYLCASSLAGVSNEQFFGPGTRLTVL.